This T cell receptor beta chain was captured by sequencing in a study of shared clonotypes between healthy human individuals. The wider study: Donors, aged 18 to 49, were a couple of women and a few men. Findings and limits, study-wide: Researchers sampled blood only, noting tissue repertoires likely differ.

This CDR3 is 12 amino acids long. V lost 1 base, J lost 6 bases, and 4 bases lay in between. CDR1 LGHNA and CDR2 YSLEER come from the germline V gene. Sequenced by immunoSEQ multiplex PCR; TCRdb stores in-frame clones only, minus some. The sample consists of 2 million to 3 million clones, over 85% of them appearing once. For this clone: Its antigen is unknown.

Sequencing was carried out using naive CD4+ T cells from PBMCs. Subset described: CD45RA+ positively selected. This clonotype was obtained from a young man in good health. Some clones in this sample may be carry-over from other donors' samples. This chain links TRBV4-3 with TRBJ1-3; unclear D gene. The CDR3 DNA reads TGCGCCAGCAGCCAAGTCGCAAACACCATATATTTT. Amino acid sequence: CASSQVANTIYF.